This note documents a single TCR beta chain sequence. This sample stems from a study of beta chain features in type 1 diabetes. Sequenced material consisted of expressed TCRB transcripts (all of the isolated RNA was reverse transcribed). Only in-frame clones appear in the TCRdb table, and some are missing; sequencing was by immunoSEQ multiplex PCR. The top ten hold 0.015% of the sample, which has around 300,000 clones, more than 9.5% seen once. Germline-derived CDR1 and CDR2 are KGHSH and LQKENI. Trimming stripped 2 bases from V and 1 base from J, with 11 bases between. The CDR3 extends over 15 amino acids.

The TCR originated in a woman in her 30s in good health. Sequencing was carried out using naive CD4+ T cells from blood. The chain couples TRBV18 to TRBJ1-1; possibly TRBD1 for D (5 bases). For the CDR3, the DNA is TGTGCCAGCTCACCATCGGGGGAATGGAACACTGAAGCTTTCTTT. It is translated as CASSPSGEWNTEAFF.